Listed below are T cell receptor beta chains from one sample, sequenced in a study of blood T cell repertoires in COVID-19. The table came from immunoSEQ multiplex PCR; TCRdb's copy has only in-frame clones and leaves some out. The sample records around 700,000 clones, 80% to 90% being singletons. The source material was peripheral blood. These TCRs come from a woman between 18 and 29 years old with acute or convalescent COVID-19. CDR3s include the opening cysteine and the closing phenylalanine or tryptophan. Each record gives: clone size, J gene, D gene, V gene, CDR3 protein, CDR3 DNA. D genes are given only for firm matches. Only some rows state a clone size, as once, few, many or a class for expanded clones.

size: NA; J: TRBJ1-2; D: NA; V: TRBV20-1; CDR3: CSAPLDGGYTF; DNA: TGCAGTGCTCCTTTAGATGGTGGCTACACCTTC
size: NA; J: TRBJ2-7; D: TRBD1; V: TRBV4-3; CDR3: CASTRDRGHEEQYF; DNA: TGCGCCAGTACCCGGGACAGGGGCCATGAGGAGCAGTACTTC
size: NA; J: TRBJ1-3; D: NA; V: TRBV5-1; CDR3: CASSLGGAGNTIYF; DNA: TGCGCCAGCAGCTTGGGAGGAGCCGGAAACACCATATATTTT
size: NA; J: TRBJ1-1; D: NA; V: TRBV3-1/TRBV3-2; CDR3: CASSPTWGAEAFF; DNA: TGTGCCAGCAGCCCGACCTGGGGGGCTGAAGCTTTCTTT
size: few; J: TRBJ1-5; D: TRBD1; V: TRBV6-1; CDR3: CASSEAPGQGYQPQHF; DNA: TGTGCCAGCAGTGAAGCTCCGGGACAGGGATATCAGCCCCAGCATTTT
size: NA; J: TRBJ1-4; D: TRBD1; V: TRBV20-1; CDR3: CSVQGGEKLFF; DNA: TGCAGTGTACAGGGGGGCGAAAAACTGTTTTTT
size: NA; J: TRBJ2-3; D: TRBD1; V: TRBV5-1; CDR3: CASSYRQGADTQYF; DNA: TGCGCCAGCAGCTACCGACAGGGGGCAGATACGCAGTATTTT
size: once; J: TRBJ1-1; D: NA; V: TRBV11-2; CDR3: CASSQSGRTDVNTEAFF; DNA: TGTGCCAGCAGCCAAAGCGGACGGACAGACGTAAACACTGAAGCTTTCTTT
size: NA; J: TRBJ2-3; D: NA; V: TRBV28; CDR3: CASSLEVRGLGTDTQYF; DNA: TGTGCCAGCAGTTTAGAGGTCAGGGGCTTGGGCACAGATACGCAGTATTTT
size: NA; J: TRBJ2-7; D: NA; V: TRBV19; CDR3: CASSIGGPSYEQYF; DNA: TGTGCCAGTAGTATCGGGGGGCCCTCCTACGAGCAGTACTTC
size: NA; J: TRBJ2-3; D: NA; V: TRBV3-1/TRBV3-2; CDR3: CASSQAGPTDTQYF; DNA: TGTGCCAGCAGCCAAGCGGGTCCCACAGATACGCAGTATTTT
size: NA; J: TRBJ2-2; D: TRBD2; V: TRBV4-1; CDR3: CASSRNPGLAGGRNTGELFF; DNA: TGCGCCAGCAGCCGGAACCCGGGACTAGCGGGGGGTCGAAACACCGGGGAGCTGTTTTTT
size: once; J: TRBJ1-2; D: NA; V: TRBV5-1; CDR3: CASRSTETIRSYGYTF; DNA: TGCGCCAGCAGGTCTACAGAGACGATAAGATCCTATGGCTACACCTTC
size: NA; J: TRBJ2-5; D: TRBD2; V: TRBV7-9; CDR3: CASSSPGLADLQYF; DNA: TGTGCCAGCAGCTCGCCGGGACTAGCGGACCTCCAGTACTTC
size: NA; J: TRBJ2-3; D: TRBD2; V: TRBV4-3; CDR3: CASSQDREAGDTQYF; DNA: TGCGCCAGCAGCCAAGATCGGGAGGCTGGAGATACGCAGTATTTT
size: NA; J: TRBJ1-2; D: NA; V: TRBV7-2; CDR3: CASSLDSTNYGYTF; DNA: TGTGCCAGCAGCTTAGACAGTACAAACTATGGCTACACCTTC
size: NA; J: TRBJ2-4; D: NA; V: TRBV20-1; CDR3: CSARGPNIQYF; DNA: TGCAGTGCTAGGGGGCCGAACATTCAGTACTTC
size: NA; J: TRBJ2-3; D: NA; V: TRBV6-1; CDR3: CASSEPLTRADTQYF; DNA: TGTGCCAGCAGTGAACCCCTCACTCGCGCGGATACGCAGTATTTT
size: NA; J: TRBJ2-5; D: NA; V: TRBV18; CDR3: CASSQVQGLRDAGETQYF; DNA: TGTGCCAGCTCTCAAGTGCAAGGGCTCAGGGATGCTGGGGAGACCCAGTACTTC
size: NA; J: TRBJ2-3; D: TRBD1; V: TRBV30; CDR3: CAWSVAGQGETDTQYF; DNA: TGTGCCTGGAGTGTAGCGGGACAGGGGGAGACAGATACGCAGTATTTT
size: NA; J: TRBJ2-1; D: NA; V: TRBV6-2/TRBV6-3; CDR3: CASSNRQGLLGEQFF; DNA: TGTGCCAGCAGTAATCGGCAGGGCCTCCTCGGTGAGCAGTTCTTC
size: NA; J: TRBJ2-1; D: NA; V: TRBV11-2; CDR3: CASSHTTKGLGSWNEQFF; DNA: TGTGCCAGCAGCCACACCACAAAAGGACTGGGGAGTTGGAATGAGCAGTTCTTC
size: NA; J: TRBJ2-7; D: NA; V: TRBV5-4; CDR3: CASSLGQESSYEQYF; DNA: TGTGCCAGCAGCTTGGGACAGGAAAGCTCCTACGAGCAGTACTTC
size: NA; J: TRBJ2-2; D: NA; V: TRBV5-6; CDR3: CASSWGTPNTGELFF; DNA: TGTGCCAGCAGCTGGGGGACACCGAACACCGGGGAGCTGTTTTTT
size: NA; J: TRBJ2-7; D: NA; V: TRBV7-8; CDR3: CASSPGAGFYEQYF; DNA: TGTGCCAGCAGCCCGGGTGCGGGGTTCTACGAGCAGTACTTC
size: NA; J: TRBJ2-1; D: NA; V: TRBV19; CDR3: CASSSGELGLYNEQFF; DNA: TGTGCCAGTAGTTCGGGGGAATTGGGGCTGTACAATGAGCAGTTCTTC
size: NA; J: TRBJ2-5; D: NA; V: TRBV4-1; CDR3: CASSQVLERETQYF; DNA: TGCGCCAGCAGCCAAGTACTAGAACGAGAGACCCAGTACTTC
size: NA; J: TRBJ2-1; D: NA; V: TRBV4-1; CDR3: CASSQDEISYNEQFF; DNA: TGCGCCAGCAGCCAAGATGAGATTAGCTACAATGAGCAGTTCTTC
size: NA; J: TRBJ1-3; D: NA; V: TRBV5-6; CDR3: CASSLFLSSGNTIYF; DNA: TGTGCCAGCAGCCTGTTTTTGAGCTCTGGAAACACCATATATTTT
size: NA; J: TRBJ1-6; D: TRBD1; V: TRBV9; CDR3: CASSVAQGAVSPLHF; DNA: TGTGCCAGCAGCGTAGCCCAGGGGGCAGTTTCACCCCTCCACTTT
size: NA; J: TRBJ2-1; D: TRBD1; V: TRBV28; CDR3: CASSLSPGQGYNEQFF; DNA: TGTGCCAGCAGTTTATCACCGGGACAGGGATACAATGAGCAGTTCTTC
size: once; J: TRBJ2-3; D: TRBD2; V: TRBV2; CDR3: CASSDPSGGAVTDTQYF; DNA: TGTGCCAGCAGTGACCCCAGCGGGGGGGCCGTAACAGATACGCAGTATTTT
size: few; J: TRBJ1-2; D: NA; V: TRBV19; CDR3: CATAGTYNYGYTF; DNA: TGTGCCACCGCCGGGACTTATAACTATGGCTACACCTTC
size: once; J: TRBJ2-2; D: TRBD1; V: TRBV28; CDR3: CASGPGQYTGELFF; DNA: TGTGCCAGCGGGCCGGGACAGTACACCGGGGAGCTGTTTTTT
size: NA; J: TRBJ2-1; D: TRBD2; V: TRBV5-6; CDR3: CASSLELAGALNEQFF; DNA: TGTGCCAGCAGCTTGGAGCTAGCGGGGGCCCTCAATGAGCAGTTCTTC
size: NA; J: TRBJ1-1; D: TRBD1; V: TRBV7-9; CDR3: CASSQAQGEAFF; DNA: TGTGCCAGCAGCCAGGCACAGGGGGAAGCTTTCTTT
size: NA; J: TRBJ1-1; D: NA; V: TRBV9; CDR3: CASSPFSPNTEAFF; DNA: TGTGCCAGCAGCCCATTTTCCCCGAACACTGAAGCTTTCTTT
size: NA; J: TRBJ2-2; D: NA; V: TRBV7-3; CDR3: CASSLVVLQGLNTGELFF; DNA: TGTGCCAGCAGCTTAGTGGTCCTCCAGGGACTGAACACCGGGGAGCTGTTTTTT
size: few; J: TRBJ1-2; D: NA; V: TRBV20-1; CDR3: CSASLTGNYGYTF; DNA: TGCAGTGCTAGTTTAACAGGGAACTATGGCTACACCTTC
size: NA; J: TRBJ1-1; D: NA; V: TRBV7-9; CDR3: CASSSRDTEAFF; DNA: TGTGCCAGCAGCTCACGCGACACTGAAGCTTTCTTT
size: NA; J: TRBJ2-1; D: NA; V: TRBV7-9; CDR3: CASSLPNYNEQFF; DNA: TGTGCCAGCAGCTTACCCAATTACAATGAGCAGTTCTTC
size: NA; J: TRBJ1-3; D: NA; V: TRBV30; CDR3: CAGRQRAVGNTIYF; DNA: TGTGCCGGGAGACAGAGGGCGGTCGGAAACACCATATATTTT